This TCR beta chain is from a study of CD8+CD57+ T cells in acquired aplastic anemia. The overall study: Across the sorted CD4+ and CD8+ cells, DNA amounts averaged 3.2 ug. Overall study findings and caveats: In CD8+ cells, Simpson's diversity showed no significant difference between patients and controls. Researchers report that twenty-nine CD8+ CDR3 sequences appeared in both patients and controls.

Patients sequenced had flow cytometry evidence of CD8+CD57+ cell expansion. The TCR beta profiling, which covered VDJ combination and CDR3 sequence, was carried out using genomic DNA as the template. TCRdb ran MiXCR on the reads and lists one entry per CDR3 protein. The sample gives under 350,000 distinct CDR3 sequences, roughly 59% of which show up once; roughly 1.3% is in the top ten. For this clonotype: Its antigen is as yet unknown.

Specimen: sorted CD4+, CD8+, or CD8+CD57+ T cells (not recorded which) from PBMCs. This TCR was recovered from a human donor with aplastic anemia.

The DNA for the CDR3 is TGTGCCACCGGGGGCAGTGGCAATCAGCCCCAGTACTTC. Residues: CATGGSGNQPQYF. The rearrangement uses TRBV12-3 or TRBV12-4 and TRBJ2-5; D might be TRBD1 or TRBD2, each matching 6 bases. This CDR3 is built from 13 residues. Trimming took 10 bases from V and 9 from J, leaving 21 bases between them.